These T cell receptor beta chains were read from a single sample in a study of chemoradiotherapy in HPV16-positive cancers. TCRdb's copy holds only in-frame clones and misses some; the assay was immunoSEQ multiplex PCR. The sample holds fewer than 3,000 clones, around 86% seen once. Sequences were derived from tumor tissue, sampled from a patient who underwent chemoradiotherapy. Source of these receptors: a human donor with HPV-associated anogenital cancer. The CDR3 runs from the conserved cysteine through the conserved F or W. Fields, in order: CDR3 protein, CDR3 DNA, clone size, J gene, V gene, D gene. D genes are given only for firm matches. Clone size is not always given. Where it is, it says once, few, many or a class for expanded clones.

CASSRQGEDSPLHF	TGTGCCAGCAGCCGACAGGGGGAGGATTCACCCCTCCACTTT	.	TRBJ1-6	TRBV7-4	TRBD1
CASSPRLAGDNNEQFF	TGTGCCAGCTCACCCCGACTAGCGGGGGACAACAATGAGCAGTTCTTC	once	TRBJ2-1	TRBV18	TRBD2
CASSQLGEGRQETQYF	TGTGCCAGCAGCCAGCTAGGGGAGGGGCGCCAAGAGACCCAGTACTTC	.	TRBJ2-5	TRBV7-3	TRBD2
CASSNGRIATNEKLFF	TGTGCCAGCAGCAATGGACGGATTGCAACTAATGAAAAACTGTTTTTT	.	TRBJ1-4	TRBV11-2	.
CASGLVRQGGLAGNPYEQYF	TGTGCTAGTGGTTTGGTACGCCAGGGAGGACTAGCGGGGAATCCCTACGAGCAGTACTTC	.	TRBJ2-7	TRBV12-5	TRBD2
CASSLPGGSGANVLTF	TGCGCCAGCAGTCTCCCGGGGGGCTCTGGGGCCAACGTCCTGACTTTC	.	TRBJ2-6	TRBV23-1	TRBD2
CASRQDRGMSSEAFF	TGCGCCAGCAGACAGGACAGGGGGATGAGCTCTGAAGCTTTCTTT	.	TRBJ1-1	TRBV4-1	TRBD1
CASSIWGRTGELFF	TGTGCCAGTAGTATTTGGGGGCGCACCGGGGAGCTGTTTTTT	.	TRBJ2-2	TRBV19	.
CASTPLAGGNEQFF	TGTGCCAGCACCCCCCTAGCGGGCGGCAATGAGCAGTTCTTC	.	TRBJ2-1	TRBV6-4	TRBD2
CASSFYRDDPPRHF	TGTGCCAGCAGTTTTTACAGGGACGATCCGCCCCGGCATTTT	.	TRBJ1-5	TRBV28	.
CASSPQIAGVYSGNTIYF	TGTGCCAGCAGCCCCCAAATTGCCGGAGTATACTCTGGAAACACCATATATTTT	.	TRBJ1-3	TRBV7-2	.
CASSLTGDSPLHF	TGCGCCAGCAGCCTCACAGGGGATTCACCCCTCCACTTT	few	TRBJ1-6	TRBV4-3	TRBD1
CASSYDRGTEAFF	TGTGCCAGCAGCTACGACAGGGGAACTGAAGCTTTCTTT	.	TRBJ1-1	TRBV5-4	TRBD1
CASSILTGPGGYTF	TGTGCCAGTAGTATACTCACGGGCCCTGGGGGCTACACCTTC	.	TRBJ1-2	TRBV19	.
CAWSGEGPGRKTGNSPLHF	TGTGCCTGGAGTGGGGAGGGCCCAGGACGAAAGACTGGAAATTCACCCCTCCACTTT	.	TRBJ1-6	TRBV30	.
CASSLDLAGGGDEQFF	TGTGCCAGCAGTTTAGATTTGGCAGGGGGTGGGGATGAGCAGTTCTTC	.	TRBJ2-1	TRBV28	TRBD1
CASSLEGLAGDEQYF	TGCGCCAGCAGCTTGGAAGGCCTAGCGGGAGACGAGCAGTACTTC	.	TRBJ2-7	TRBV5-1	TRBD2
CASSFAGLDGYTF	TGCGCCAGCAGCTTTGCAGGGTTGGATGGCTACACCTTC	.	TRBJ1-2	TRBV5-1	.
CASSLAPTGISGNTIYF	TGTGCCAGCAGCTTGGCCCCTACAGGGATCTCTGGAAACACCATATATTTT	.	TRBJ1-3	TRBV5-5	.
CASSIDPTGSRDTGELFF	TGTGCCAGTAGTATAGATCCTACCGGGTCCAGGGACACCGGGGAGCTGTTTTTT	.	TRBJ2-2	TRBV19	.
CAWSAGVSAVANEKLFF	TGTGCCTGGAGTGCAGGGGTTTCGGCGGTTGCTAATGAAAAACTGTTTTTT	.	TRBJ1-4	TRBV30	.
CASSPRTSGSNEQFF	TGTGCCAGCAGTCCTCGGACTAGCGGGAGCAATGAGCAGTTCTTC	.	TRBJ2-1	TRBV27	TRBD2
CASNQDFGLAVPYEQYF	TGTGCCAGCAACCAAGATTTTGGTCTGGCAGTCCCCTACGAGCAGTACTTC	.	TRBJ2-7	TRBV14	.
CASSSWGSGNTIYF	TGTGCCAGTAGTTCGTGGGGCTCTGGAAACACCATATATTTT	.	TRBJ1-3	TRBV19	.
CAGSEDLGGNTEAFF	TGCGCCGGCAGCGAGGACCTAGGGGGTAACACTGAAGCTTTCTTT	.	TRBJ1-1	TRBV5-1	.
CASSYPSTGGADEQYF	TGTGCCAGCAGTTACCCCTCGACAGGGGGCGCGGACGAGCAGTACTTC	.	TRBJ2-7	TRBV6-6	TRBD1
CASSALGGTPYEQYF	TGTGCCAGCAGTGCCTTGGGCGGGACCCCCTACGAGCAGTACTTC	once	TRBJ2-7	TRBV27	.
CARSPLLMGGPTDTQYF	TGTGCCAGAAGCCCATTGTTAATGGGGGGGCCCACAGATACGCAGTATTTT	.	TRBJ2-3	TRBV5-3	.
CAWTRDNQPQHF	TGTGCCTGGACAAGGGACAATCAGCCCCAGCATTTT	once	TRBJ1-5	TRBV30	.
CAISVRGIAEAFF	TGTGCCATCAGTGTTAGAGGTATCGCTGAAGCTTTCTTT	few	TRBJ1-1	TRBV10-3	.
CASSLAGGGGYGYTF	TGTGCCAGCAGCTTAGCTGGCGGGGGAGGCTATGGCTACACCTTC	.	TRBJ1-2	TRBV7-8	.
CAWNWGLYYNSPLHF	TGTGCCTGGAACTGGGGCTTATACTATAATTCACCCCTCCACTTT	.	TRBJ1-6	TRBV30	.
CASSLGTSGGSYYTDTQYF	TGCGCCAGCAGCTTGGGGACTAGCGGGGGGTCCTACTACACAGATACGCAGTATTTT	few	TRBJ2-3	TRBV5-1	TRBD2
CASSLTGGTFDEQYF	TGTGCCAGCAGCTTAACGGGGGGAACTTTTGACGAGCAGTACTTC	.	TRBJ2-7	TRBV7-3	.
CACTGTLGSPLHF	TGTGCCTGTACCGGGACCCTGGGGTCACCCCTCCACTTT	once	TRBJ1-6	TRBV30	.
CASSQEDRGSYEQYF	TGCGCCAGCAGCCAAGAGGACAGGGGTTCCTACGAGCAGTACTTC	.	TRBJ2-7	TRBV4-1	TRBD1
CASSEGVTGELFF	TGTGCCAGCAGTGAAGGAGTCACCGGGGAGCTGTTTTTT	.	TRBJ2-2	TRBV2	.
CASSQRGMSEAFF	TGCGCCAGCAGCCAACGGGGGATGAGTGAAGCTTTCTTT	.	TRBJ1-1	TRBV4-3	.
CASSRSGGDTQYF	TGTGCCAGCAGCCGGAGCGGGGGGGATACGCAGTATTTT	.	TRBJ2-3	TRBV6-5	TRBD2
CASSVLSGTYNEQFF	TGTGCCAGCAGCGTCCTTAGCGGGACGTACAATGAGCAGTTCTTC	.	TRBJ2-1	TRBV9	TRBD2
CASSPPGEASTEAFF	TGTGCCAGCAGTCCCCCGGGGGAGGCTTCCACTGAAGCTTTCTTT	.	TRBJ1-1	TRBV28	.
CASRPGTSAPRQFF	TGTGCCAGCAGACCCGGGACTAGCGCCCCCCGGCAGTTCTTC	.	TRBJ2-1	TRBV7-2	TRBD2
CASGLDRGYEQYF	TGTGCTAGTGGTCTCGACAGGGGCTACGAGCAGTACTTC	.	TRBJ2-7	TRBV12-5	TRBD1
CASSIGIAGDYGYTF	TGTGCCAGTAGTATAGGAATCGCGGGTGACTATGGCTACACCTTC	.	TRBJ1-2	TRBV19	.
CASSLGSFWETQYF	TGTGCCAGCAGCTTGGGGAGCTTCTGGGAGACCCAGTACTTC	.	TRBJ2-5	TRBV7-2	.
CASSFSGTVSGNTIYF	TGTGCCAGCAGCTTCTCCGGGACAGTCTCTGGAAACACCATATATTTT	.	TRBJ1-3	TRBV11-2	TRBD1
CASSFGGIYEQYF	TGTGCCAGCAGCTTTGGGGGTATCTACGAGCAGTACTTC	.	TRBJ2-7	TRBV7-2	.
CASSLAFPGLSTDTQYF	TGTGCCAGCAGCTTAGCCTTCCCCGGACTAAGCACAGATACGCAGTATTTT	.	TRBJ2-3	TRBV7-2	.